This is a list of T cell receptor beta chains from one sample in a study of T cells in Graves' hyperthyroidism and ophthalmopathy. A single record per CDR3 protein comes from TCRdb applying MiXCR to the multiplex PCR reads. The sample holds around 600,000 distinct CDR3 sequences, about 15% seen once. Specimen: blood. Receptor source: a woman in her fifties or sixties with Graves' ophthalmopathy. Both conserved end residues are trimmed from each CDR3. The D gene is left open where the match is weak.

>NA|12|TRBV5-8
ASSTGTAKNIQY
>NA|11|TRBV25-1
ASRMGAGNIQY
>NA|15|TRBV29-1
SVEFYRRDLAKNIQY
>NA|11|TRBV7-2
ASSLVGVHEQF
>NA|14|TRBV7-9
ASRPWGARDTGELF
>TRBD2|14|TRBV3-1
ASSQVSSGRYNEQF
>NA|13|TRBV28
ASSFDGYSNQPQH
>TRBD1|12|TRBV5-1
ASQRGQQTDTQY
>NA|15|TRBV11-2
ASSPRTIYASTDTQY
>TRBD1|11|TRBV29-1
SVGGTGEREAF
>NA|10|TRBV2
ASVKDNYEQY
>NA|14|TRBV2
ASRRDSRQGTGELF
>NA|11|TRBV6-1
ASSVPPSQPQH
>NA|10|TRBV6-1
ASSEVWGGYT
>TRBD2|12|TRBV20-1
SAFSGMRTDEQF
>NA|10|TRBV11-3
ASSGRQETQY
>TRBD2|17|TRBV7-2
ASSPAPGTSGSVTGELF
>NA|11|TRBV2
ASSESFPSPLH
>NA|12|TRBV11-2
ASTQRMGASVLT
>TRBD2|12|TRBV29-1
SVGRGGRYNEQF
>TRBD1|12|TRBV4-1
ASSRATGDTEAF
>NA|11|TRBV28
ASREGFRDEQF
>NA|13|TRBV28
ASSPRVQGGNEQF
>TRBD2|14|TRBV11-2
ASSLDFLAGGETQY
>TRBD2|12|TRBV11-2
ASSLGLAVYEQY
>NA|11|TRBV20-1
RGLDLNTDTQY
>NA|10|TRBV27
ASGRLIDEQF
>TRBD2|13|TRBV11-3
ASSLQGTSDNEQF
>TRBD2|14|TRBV19
ASTKLAGTSTDTQY
>NA|10|TRBV29-1
SGDESYNEQF
>NA|12|TRBV2
ASGLRAGQVEQF
>NA|13|TRBV20-1
SASEGDPSPYEQY